Described below is a single T cell receptor (beta chain) sequence and its context. As yet, its antigen is unknown. The assay was immunoSEQ multiplex PCR, and TCRdb's table has in-frame clones only and misses some. Found here are about 150,000 clones, 88% of them singletons; the top ten hold 4.1%. The time point here: baseline pretreatment blood. Documented treatment: 15 Gy SBRT to primary tumor, nephrectomy 4 weeks later. This renal cell carcinoma was of the clear cell type. Trimming removed 0 bases at V and 0 bases at J, with 12 bases between. The CDR3 length is 15 residues. CDR1 and CDR2 (germline): GTSNPN, SVGIG (reference sequence). This entry comes from a study of radiation and T cells in renal cell carcinoma. Overall study: Nephrectomy followed 15 Gy stereotactic body radiation by 4 weeks.

Points from the study as a whole: Baseline intratumoral clonotype presence is unknown without pretreatment biopsies. Top tumor clonotypes rose in blood 2 weeks post-radiation, then contracted.

This TCR was recovered from a woman in her seventies with renal cell carcinoma. V is TRBV30 and J is TRBJ2-7, with a tentative D call TRBD2 (6 bases). Sample: blood, taken from a patient whose treatment included radiotherapy and nephrectomy. CDR3 in DNA: TGTGCCTGGAGTGTAGGGGCGGGGATCTCCTACGAGCAGTACTTC. Translating gives CAWSVGAGISYEQYF.